These 27 T cell receptor beta chains were all obtained from the same sample, sequenced in a study of human T cells and chemical hapten exposure. The sample's time point: patch test 1, 2 weeks after DPC sensitization. The treatment here: therapeutic diphenylcyclopropenone sensitization with weekly scalp DPC. TCRdb processed the RACE reads anew with MiXCR; each CDR3 protein has one entry. The table shows nearly 350,000 distinct CDR3 sequences, with under 9% occurring only once. The sample was whole blood, taken in connection with sensitization to the hapten diphenylcyclopropenone (DPC). The source of these receptors is a woman aged 18-30 years with alopecia areata. Some clones in this sample may be carry-over from other donors' samples.

Ten or more counts support this clonotype. The J gene is TRBJ1-1, the V gene TRBV7-3, with 9 bases fitting TRBD1. Germline V gives CDR1 SGHTA, CDR2 FQGTGA. CDR3 length: 15 residues. V gave up 5 bases and J gave up 8 bases; unmatched junction bases: 12. The CDR3: CASSAQTGQGFEAFF. DNA of the CDR3: TGTGCCAGCAGCGCTCAAACGGGACAGGGCTTCGAAGCTTTCTTT.

This clonotype has ten or more counts. The chain employs TRBV6-5 and TRBJ2-2; D is uncertain. V was shortened by 0 bases and J by 3 bases, with 14 bases between the two germline ends. Germline CDR1 and CDR2: MNHEY and SVGAGI. This CDR3 is 17 amino acids long. This chain's CDR3 is CASSYSSAWADTGELFF. Written as DNA, the CDR3 is TGTGCCAGCAGTTACTCGTCTGCCTGGGCGGACACCGGGGAGCTGTTTTTT.

This clonotype was picked up many times. The chain carries TRBV2 and TRBJ1-1; the D is unclear. The germline V and J ends were trimmed by 3 bases and 4 bases, with 9 bases remaining between them. The germline gives CDR1 SNHLY, CDR2 FYNNEI. CDR3 length: 13 residues. CDR3 sequence reads: CASSDGIPTEAFF. The CDR3 nucleotides read TGTGCCAGCAGTGATGGGATACCCACTGAAGCTTTCTTT.

This clonotype showed up just a few times. J is TRBJ1-2 and V is TRBV4-3; D perhaps matches TRBD1 (6 bases). This CDR3 contains 15 residues. Germline V gives CDR1 LGHNA, CDR2 YSLEER. Trimming pared 3 bases from V and 3 bases from J, leaving 14 bases between. The CDR3: CASSQDSKTHYGYTF. The CDR3 DNA reads TGCGCCAGCAGCCAGGACAGCAAAACTCACTATGGCTACACCTTC.

This clonotype was recorded many times. The chain recombines TRBV28 with TRBJ1-1; D perhaps matches TRBD1 (5 bases). Trimming stripped 4 bases from V and 9 bases from J, with 18 bases between. CDR3 length equals 14 residues. Germline V gene sequence: CDR1 MDHEN, CDR2 SYDVKM. Here the CDR3 DNA reads TGTGCCAGCAGTTCCGCGGATGGGAGGGGAAAAGCTTTCTTT. This codes for CASSSADGRGKAFF.

This clonotype was counted many times. J is TRBJ2-5 and V is TRBV7-2, with 10 bases aligning to TRBD2. Germline V CDR1 and CDR2: SGHTA, FQGNSA. The CDR3 contains 17 residues. V shed 0 bases and J 5 bases; nucleotides not matched to a gene: 9. CDR3 in amino acids: CASSLAWASGGQETQYF. In DNA form, the CDR3 reads TGTGCCAGCAGCTTAGCTTGGGCTAGCGGGGGTCAGGAGACCCAGTACTTC.

This clonotype was seen ten or more times. The chain joins TRBV9 to TRBJ1-1; D is unresolved. This CDR3 has 13 residues. V was pared by 2 bases and J by 2 bases, with 7 bases between. Germline assignment: CDR1 SGDLS and CDR2 YYNGEE. The CDR3 protein is CASSVDANTEAFF. The CDR3 region has the DNA TGTGCCAGCAGCGTGGACGCAAACACTGAAGCTTTCTTT. The whole variable domain, filled in from reference TRBV9 and TRBJ1-1, reads DSGVTQTPKHLITATGQRVTLRCSPRSGDLSVYWYQQSLDQGLQFLIQYYNGEERAKGNILERFSAQQFPDLHSELNLSSLELGDSALYFCASSVDANTEAFFGQGTRLTVV.

This clonotype was observed many times. One end of the junction does not line up with germline, which may come from a read error. The V call is TRBV7-9, the J call TRBJ2-7; 7 nucleotides align to TRBD1. Germline assignment: CDR1 SEHNR and CDR2 FQNEAQ (reference sequence). The CDR3 consists of 15 residues. The CDR3 nucleotides are TGTGCCAGCAGTTTAGGGGGCGGTAGAACCTACGAGCAGTACTTC. Translation: CASSLGGGRTYEQYF. The full variable domain, rest sourced from reference TRBV7-9 and TRBJ2-7, is DTGVSQNPRHKITKRGQNVTFRCDPISEHNRLYWYRQTLGQGPEFLTYFQNEAQLEKSRLLSDRFSAERPKGSFSTLEIQRTEQGDSAMYLCASSLGGGRTYEQYFGPGTRLTVT.

The V gene is TRBV3-1, the J gene TRBJ2-1; D unresolved. Trimming stripped 0 bases from V and 6 bases from J, with 21 bases between. The CDR3 extends over 18 amino acids. The germline CDR1 and CDR2 sequences are LGHDT and YNNKEL (reference sequence). The CDR3 sequence: CASSQDKGVIWDVNEQFF. The CDR3 DNA sequence: TGTGCCAGCAGCCAAGATAAAGGAGTCATCTGGGATGTCAATGAGCAGTTCTTC.

This clonotype was found many times. V gene TRBV9 combines with J gene TRBJ1-3; D possibly corresponds to TRBD1 (6 bases). The CDR3 is 15 amino acids. The germline V gene encodes CDR1 SGDLS and CDR2 YYNGEE. The V end was cut by 3 bases, the J end by 8 bases, with 18 bases between. CDR3 loop: CASSAGQFQADTIYF. CDR3 coding DNA: TGTGCCAGCAGCGCTGGACAGTTTCAGGCGGACACCATATATTTT.

The chain joins TRBV19 to TRBJ1-5, with TRBD1 as a possible D gene (5 bases). Trimming took off 3 bases at V and 1 base at J, with 7 bases between the two ends. Germline V gene lookup returns CDR1 LNHDA and CDR2 SQIVND (reference sequence). This CDR3 is built from 14 residues. The DNA of the CDR3 is TGTGCCAGTAGTATTCGGGACAGCAATCAGCCCCAGCATTTT. Its translation is CASSIRDSNQPQHF.

A few counts support this clonotype. This chain joins TRBV20-1 and TRBJ2-7; 7 bases line up with TRBD1. Per the germline V gene, CDR1 is DFQATT and CDR2 is SNEGSKA (reference sequence). After removal of 5 bases from V and 4 bases from J, the junction contained 11 bases not matched to a gene. The CDR3 contains 14 residues. The CDR3 nucleotides read TGCAGTGCTCCACTCCCGGGACAGTCATACGAGCAGTACTTC. Translated, it gives CSAPLPGQSYEQYF.

This clonotype was counted many times. The rearrangement links TRBV13 to TRBJ2-1; D gene uncertain. Trimming removed 4 bases from V and 10 bases from J, with 11 bases in between. The CDR3 extends over 12 amino acids. In germline, CDR1 is PRHDT, CDR2 FYEKMQ (reference sequence). The chain's CDR3 is CASSSRLAEQFF. DNA for the CDR3: TGTGCCAGCAGCTCTAGGTTGGCAGAGCAGTTCTTC.

There are many counts of this clonotype. The J gene is TRBJ2-7, the V gene TRBV6-1, with D maybe TRBD2 (5 bases). The V end was cut by 6 bases, the J end by 2 bases, with 11 bases between. The CDR3 is made up of 13 amino acids. Germline CDR1 MNHNS, CDR2 SASEGT. DNA for the CDR3: TGTGCCAGCAGGAGAGGGCAGGCCTACGAGCAGTACTTC. It codes for CASRRGQAYEQYF.

This rearrangement joins TRBV5-4 to TRBJ1-2; D not resolved. Germline V CDR1 and CDR2: SGHNT, YYREEE (reference sequence). This CDR3 comprises 13 residues. Trimming pared 2 bases from V and 5 bases from J, leaving 10 bases between. CDR3 DNA: TGTGCCAGCAGCTTTAATCAACTTTATGGCTACACCTTC. This codes for CASSFNQLYGYTF.

The rearrangement uses TRBV14 and TRBJ2-7; a weak D match, TRBD2 (6 bases). Trimming removed 3 bases from V and 6 bases from J, with 12 bases in between. The germline CDR1 and CDR2 sequences are SGHDN and FVKESK. The CDR3 spans 13 residues. Here the CDR3 reads CASSHFRGFEQYF. CDR3 bases: TGTGCCAGCAGCCATTTTCGGGGGTTCGAGCAGTACTTC.

This clonotype came up a few times. The chain has TRBV28 and TRBJ2-3; D is possibly TRBD1 (6 bases). Germline lookup yields CDR1 MDHEN and CDR2 SYDVKM. The CDR3 has 12 amino acids. With 10 bases removed from V and 3 bases from J, the gap between germline ends came to 11 bases. This CDR3 reads CATLGGTDTQYF. DNA for the CDR3: TGTGCCACCCTAGGGGGAACAGATACGCAGTATTTT.

The genes are TRBV3-1 and TRBJ2-3; D gene ambiguous. This CDR3 is 11 amino acids long. Germline V gene lookup returns CDR1 LGHDT and CDR2 YNNKEL (reference sequence). V gave up 3 bases and J gave up 10 bases, with 8 bases separating them. CDR3 DNA: TGTGCCAGCAGCCATAGGGATTCGCAGTATTTT. It encodes CASSHRDSQYF.

The sample holds a few counts of this clonotype. In nucleotides, the CDR3 is TGTGCCAGCAGCTTAAGGACAGTCGCAACTAATGAAAAACTGTTTTTT. Its protein product is CASSLRTVATNEKLFF. The chain joins TRBV7-2 to TRBJ1-4; a weak D match, TRBD1 (6 bases). CDR1 SGHTA and CDR2 FQGNSA come from the germline V gene. V dropped 2 bases and J dropped 0 bases, with 10 bases sitting between them. The CDR3 is 16 residues long.

At least ten counts were recorded for this clonotype. This chain connects TRBV5-6 to TRBJ2-7; unclear D gene. This CDR3 has 17 residues. Trimming took off 0 bases at V and 2 bases at J, with 18 bases between the two ends. Germline CDR1 SGHDT, CDR2 YYEEEE. DNA of the CDR3: TGTGCCAGCAGCTTGGTGACGGTAGGGCATCAGGCCTACGAGCAGTACTTC. It translates to CASSLVTVGHQAYEQYF.

The J gene is TRBJ2-3, the V gene TRBV20-1, with D uncertain. This CDR3 comprises 13 residues. V dropped 2 bases and J dropped 3 bases, with 9 bases sitting between them. CDR1 and CDR2 (germline): DFQATT, SNEGSKA (reference sequence). CDR3 sequence (DNA): TGCAGTGCTAGACTGCCAAGAACAGATACGCAGTATTTT. As protein: CSARLPRTDTQYF.

This chain joins TRBV7-3 and TRBJ1-1, with a tentative D call TRBD1 (6 bases). CDR3 size: 14 residues. Trimming pared 5 bases from V and 4 bases from J, leaving 14 bases between. Germline CDR1 is SGHTA and CDR2 is FQGTGA. The CDR3 coding sequence is TGTGCCAGCAGCCCTTCAGGGGCAAGCACTGAAGCTTTCTTT. Translating gives CASSPSGASTEAFF. Supplemented by reference TRBV7-3 and TRBJ1-1, the full variable domain reads GAGVSQTPSNKVTEKGKYVELRCDPISGHTALYWYRQSLGQGPEFLIYFQGTGAADDSGLPNDRFFAVRPEGSVSTLKIQRTERGDSAVYLCASSPSGASTEAFFGQGTRLTVV.

J is TRBJ1-2 and V is TRBV5-1, with 9 bases that match TRBD1. This CDR3 is built from 16 residues. Germline V lookup: CDR1 SGHRS, CDR2 YFSETQ. The J segment lost 5 bases and the V segment lost 3 bases, leaving 11 bases of the junction unmatched. CDR3 DNA sequence: TGCGCCAGCAGCTCCCTCGGACAGGGGATGGGGTATGGCTACACCTTC. Amino acid sequence: CASSSLGQGMGYGYTF.

This clonotype has only a few counts. The chain combines TRBV5-1 with TRBJ1-6, with D hard to call. Per the germline V gene, CDR1 is SGHRS and CDR2 is YFSETQ. Trimming removed 1 base at V and 7 bases at J, with 9 bases between. The CDR3 is made up of 14 amino acids. The CDR3 DNA follows: TGCGCCAGCAGCTTGAGGGAAGGCAATTCACCCCTCCACTTT. Its protein product is CASSLREGNSPLHF. Full variable domain (remainder filled in from reference TRBV5-1 and TRBJ1-6): KAGVTQTPRYLIKTRGQQVTLSCSPISGHRSVSWYQQTPGQGLQFLFEYFSETQRNKGNFPGRFSGRQFSNSRSEMNVSTLELGDSALYLCASSLREGNSPLHFGNGTRLTVT.

This clonotype showed up just a few times. This chain joins TRBV20-1 and TRBJ2-5; TRBD1 matches at 7 bases. V lost 4 bases to trimming and J lost 7 bases; unmatched junction nucleotides: 6. This CDR3 contains 12 residues. Germline loops: CDR1 DFQATT, CDR2 SNEGSKA (reference sequence). The CDR3 DNA sequence: TGCAGTGCTATTAGGGGGCCATCGACCCAGTACTTC. Its protein is CSAIRGPSTQYF.

The table lists this clonotype with a few counts. The chain combines TRBV12-3 or TRBV12-4 with TRBJ2-2, with 9 bases that match TRBD2. The CDR3 contains 15 residues. After removal of 3 bases from V and 4 bases from J, the junction contained 3 bases not matched to a gene. As DNA, the CDR3 is TGTGCCAGCAGTTTTAGCGGGGGCGGCACCGGGGAGCTGTTTTTT. Its translation: CASSFSGGGTGELFF.

This clonotype was seen ten or more times. V and J are TRBV12-3 or TRBV12-4 and TRBJ1-1, with a possible D match to TRBD1 (5 bases). V was trimmed by 6 bases and J by 1 base, leaving 12 bases between them. The CDR3 runs to 14 residues. As DNA, the CDR3 is TGTGCCAGCAGCTGGGGGGAGGCGAACACTGAAGCTTTCTTT. Translation gives CASSWGEANTEAFF.